One sample yielded the 13 T cell receptor beta chains listed below, sequenced in a study of molecular identifiers for immune sequencing clone quantification. TCRdb re-derived calls from the PCR reads in MiXCR, one entry per CDR3 protein. The table has just over 35,000 distinct CDR3 sequences, around 18% seen once. The sequencing sample was made of naive CD8+ T cells from blood, with Jurkat cell RNA spiked in. Subset indicated: FACS-sorted CD8+CD4-CCR7+CD45RA+ naive T cells. The receptors originated from a human donor in good health. Some libraries in this study had Jurkat cell RNA spiked in.

There are many counts of this clonotype. The chain has TRBV9 and TRBJ2-7; 10 bases align to TRBD1. V lost 3 bases, J lost 4 bases, and 4 bases stayed unmatched. Germline CDR1 and CDR2: SGDLS and YYNGEE. The CDR3 consists of 14 residues. The CDR3 sequence: CASSGGTGVYEQYF. The CDR3 nucleotides are TGTGCCAGCAGCGGAGGGACAGGGGTGTACGAGCAGTACTTC.

This clonotype has just one count. V usage is TRBV28 and J usage is TRBJ2-5; TRBD2 aligns across 7 bases. After removal of 1 base from V and 2 bases from J, the junction contained 4 bases not matched to a gene. This CDR3 region has 15 residues. Germline V CDR1 and CDR2: MDHEN, SYDVKM. This CDR3 is CASSLLAGQQETQYF. DNA for the CDR3: TGTGCCAGCAGTTTATTAGCGGGCCAGCAAGAGACCCAGTACTTC.

This clonotype was counted many times. The V call is TRBV4-3, the J call TRBJ2-1; 8 bases line up with TRBD2. V gave up 1 base and J gave up 5 bases; unmatched junction bases: 10. Germline V gives CDR1 LGHNA, CDR2 YSLEER. CDR3 length: 17 amino acids. In DNA, the CDR3 is TGCGCCAGCAGCCAAGTTGGGTCTAGCGGGCTACACAATGAGCAGTTCTTC. Translation gives CASSQVGSSGLHNEQFF.

This clonotype occurred many times. V usage is TRBV15 and J usage is TRBJ2-3; 11 bases are shared with TRBD2. The J segment lost 4 bases and the V segment lost 10 bases, leaving 10 bases of the junction unmatched. The CDR3 is 15 residues long. The germline V gene encodes CDR1 LNHNV and CDR2 YYDKDF (reference sequence). CDR3 amino acids: CAIDSGRAGADTQYF. The DNA of the CDR3 is TGTGCCATCGATAGCGGGAGGGCCGGGGCAGATACGCAGTATTTT.

This clonotype was recorded a few times. J is TRBJ2-6 and V is TRBV7-2, with D possibly matching TRBD1 (6 bases). This CDR3 contains 18 residues. Trimming removed 1 base from V and 0 bases from J, with 13 bases in between. Looked up from germline, CDR1 is SGHTA and CDR2 is FQGNSA. The CDR3 nucleotides are TGTGCCAGCAGCTTAGTCCGGGGACAAAGCTCTGGGGCCAACGTCCTGACTTTC. Amino acids: CASSLVRGQSSGANVLTF.

Worth noting for this clonotype: A much larger clone is a single base away; this may be a read error. The chain links TRBV27 to TRBJ2-2; no reliable D call. The CDR3 is made up of 12 amino acids. Germline CDR1 is MNHEY and CDR2 is SMNVEV (reference sequence). The chain's CDR3 is CVSSPNTGELFF. CDR3 bases: TGTGTCAGCAGTCCAAACACCGGGGAGCTGTTTTTT.

This clonotype was found many times. V gene TRBV12-3 or TRBV12-4 combines with J gene TRBJ2-2, with 7 bases identical to TRBD2. J was trimmed by 1 base and V by 3 bases; bases with no gene match: 5. The CDR3 contains 16 residues. CDR3 loop: CASSFPTSRNTGELFF. The DNA of the CDR3 is TGTGCCAGCAGTTTCCCGACTAGCCGGAACACCGGGGAGCTGTTTTTT.

This clonotype was seen at least ten times. This chain links TRBV28 with TRBJ2-2, with D possibly TRBD1 on 5 matching bases. The CDR3 covers 17 residues. Germline-derived CDR1 and CDR2 are MDHEN and SYDVKM. Trimming stripped 0 bases from V and 1 base from J, with 12 bases between. CDR3: CASSLWRFRVNTGELFF. The CDR3 coding sequence is TGTGCCAGCAGTTTATGGAGATTCAGGGTGAACACCGGGGAGCTGTTTTTT.

This clonotype was seen repeatedly, ten times or more. This chain links TRBV4-1 with TRBJ1-1, with D possibly matching TRBD1 (6 bases). Germline CDR1 MGHRA, CDR2 YSYEKL. The CDR3 consists of 17 residues. Trimming removed 2 bases at V and 0 bases at J, with 16 bases between. The CDR3 sequence: CASSQLGGGILNTEAFF. The CDR3 DNA reads as TGCGCCAGCAGCCAACTAGGGGGGGGGATCCTGAACACTGAAGCTTTCTTT.

This clonotype has a count of ten or more. The chain employs TRBV19 and TRBJ1-1; D might be TRBD1 (5 bases). Per germline, CDR1 LNHDA and CDR2 SQIVND (reference sequence). The V end was cut by 7 bases, the J end by 1 base, with 16 bases between. The CDR3 is 15 residues long. This CDR3 is CASTIVGTANTEAFF. As DNA, the CDR3 is TGTGCCAGTACCATAGTCGGGACTGCGAACACTGAAGCTTTCTTT.

This clonotype was picked up many times. This chain connects TRBV28 to TRBJ2-3; 8 bases map to TRBD2. Germline V gene sequence: CDR1 MDHEN, CDR2 SYDVKM. The CDR3 contains 16 residues. Germline trimming cut 3 bases from V and 5 bases from J; bases unmatched to any gene: 10. CDR3 protein: CASSFPLSAGGDTQYF. CDR3 in DNA: TGTGCCAGCAGTTTTCCTCTTTCGGCGGGAGGAGATACGCAGTATTTT.

This clonotype was counted ten times or more. The chain links TRBV29-1 to TRBJ2-1; TRBD1 agrees at 9 bases. V shed 6 bases, J shed 10 bases, and the junction held 10 bases outside the gene matches. The CDR3 covers 13 residues. Germline V CDR1 and CDR2: SQVTM, ANQGSEA. CDR3 protein: CSVPGQGTGEQFF. The CDR3 DNA is TGCAGCGTCCCGGGACAGGGAACGGGGGAGCAGTTCTTC.

This clonotype was counted a few times. The chain joins TRBV2 to TRBJ1-5, with no clear D. Germline V CDR1 and CDR2: SNHLY, FYNNEI. The ends were cut back, 4 bases at V and 0 bases at J, with 7 bases in the middle. The CDR3 consists of 14 residues. CDR3 region: CASSGEDSNQPQHF. CDR3 nucleotide sequence: TGTGCCAGCAGTGGTGAAGATAGCAATCAGCCCCAGCATTTT.